These 5 T cell receptor beta chains share one sample of origin, sequenced in a study of CD8 T cells in ankylosing spondylitis. From the 5' RACE reads, TCRdb called clonotypes with MiXCR, one entry per CDR3 protein. This table holds under 400,000 distinct CDR3 sequences, roughly 12% found once. The sample consisted of blood, either unsorted or a sorted T cell fraction (not recorded which). Receptors were obtained from a female donor with ankylosing spondylitis or in good health (not recorded which).

This clonotype was counted many times. V and J are TRBV9 and TRBJ1-1; 9 nucleotides match TRBD1. V was pared by 4 bases and J by 0 bases, with 7 bases of the junction left unmatched. Germline V gene data show CDR1 as SGDLS and CDR2 as YYNGEE. This CDR3 has 16 residues. This CDR3 reads CASSSGTGIMNTEAFF. As DNA, the CDR3 is TGTGCCAGCAGCTCCGGGACAGGGATTATGAACACTGAAGCTTTCTTT.

In the case of this clonotype: This may be a read error, as it is one base from a much larger clone. This chain uses TRBV7-2 with TRBJ1-1; D ambiguous. The CDR3 is 16 amino acids. Trimming stripped 4 bases from V and 4 bases from J, with 19 bases between. CDR1 is SGHTA, CDR2 FQGNSA, per germline. The CDR3 region has the DNA TGTGCCAGCAGCTCAATTGGGTGGTGGGGAGGCACTGAAGCTTTCTTT. Translation: CASSSIGWWGGTEAFF.

This clonotype has ten or more counts. V gene TRBV4-1 combines with J gene TRBJ2-1, with 9 positions matching TRBD2. CDR1 and CDR2 from the germline V gene are MGHRA and YSYEKL. This CDR3 comprises 15 residues. Trimming cost V 4 bases and J 4 bases; bases outside gene matches: 5. CDR3 sequence: CASSRGLAGYNEQFF. The CDR3 DNA reads TGCGCCAGCAGCCGGGGCCTAGCGGGATACAATGAGCAGTTCTTC.

This clonotype has a count of ten or more. The chain recombines TRBV12-3 or TRBV12-4 with TRBJ1-2; D gene uncertain. This CDR3 spans 13 amino acids. Trimming removed 5 bases from V and 4 bases from J, with 11 bases in between. The CDR3 coding sequence is TGTGCCAGCAGTCACGGACGCAGCTATGGCTACACCTTC. It yields the protein CASSHGRSYGYTF.

This clonotype was observed a handful of times. The J gene is TRBJ2-1, the V gene TRBV20-1, with 9 positions matching TRBD2. There are 13 residues in the CDR3. The germline CDR1 and CDR2 sequences are DFQATT and SNEGSKA (reference sequence). After removal of 4 bases from V and 4 bases from J, the junction contained 2 bases not matched to a gene. The CDR3 region is CSANSGRYNEQFF. CDR3 DNA: TGCAGTGCTAATAGCGGGAGATACAATGAGCAGTTCTTC.